This T cell receptor (beta chain) is from a study of regulatory T cells in long-lasting Graves disease. At least ten counts were recorded for this clonotype. Germline V lookup: CDR1 SQVTM, CDR2 ANQGSEA. CDR3 length equals 13 residues. The ends lost 2 bases at V and 5 bases at J; junction bases unmatched: 1. CDR3-region Arm-PCR and iRepertoire HTBI primers produced the TCR beta libraries. TCRdb reprocessed the multiplex PCR reads with MiXCR, giving one entry per CDR3 protein. The sample has about 420,000 distinct CDR3 sequences, over 15% seen once. The sample's time point: newly diagnosed GD, antithyroid drugs for less than 3 months. After RNA was extracted from PBMCs, the TCR library was made from it. The same sample was also used in a study of T cells in Graves' hyperthyroidism and ophthalmopathy.

The sequenced sample was peripheral blood mononuclear cells (PBMCs), obtained at new diagnosis, from a patient treated with antithyroid drugs. The TCR comes from a woman between 18 and 29 years old with Graves disease. The chain combines TRBV29-1 with TRBJ2-1, with 9 bases fitting TRBD2. The CDR3 is CSVELAGHNEQFF. The CDR3 DNA reads as TGCAGCGTTGAACTAGCGGGACACAATGAGCAGTTCTTC.